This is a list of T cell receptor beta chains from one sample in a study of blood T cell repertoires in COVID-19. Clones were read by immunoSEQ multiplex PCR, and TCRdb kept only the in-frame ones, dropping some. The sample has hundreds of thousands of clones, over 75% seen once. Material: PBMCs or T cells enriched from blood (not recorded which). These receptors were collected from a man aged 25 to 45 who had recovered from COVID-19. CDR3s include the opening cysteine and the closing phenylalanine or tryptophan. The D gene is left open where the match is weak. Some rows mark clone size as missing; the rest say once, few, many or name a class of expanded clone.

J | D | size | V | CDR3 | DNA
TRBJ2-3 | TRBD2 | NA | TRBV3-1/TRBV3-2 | CASSHSTSGSTDTQYF | TGTGCCAGCAGCCACTCGACTAGCGGGAGTACAGATACGCAGTATTTT
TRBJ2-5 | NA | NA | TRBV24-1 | CATSDSGTTGETQYF | TGTGCCACCAGTGATAGCGGAACAACCGGAGAGACCCAGTACTTC
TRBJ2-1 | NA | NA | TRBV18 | CASSAEGPYNEQFF | TGTGCCAGCTCCGCGGAAGGTCCCTACAATGAGCAGTTCTTC
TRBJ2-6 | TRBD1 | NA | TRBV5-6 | CASSLEGGFSGANVLTF | TGTGCCAGCAGCTTGGAAGGGGGCTTCTCTGGGGCCAACGTCCTGACTTTC
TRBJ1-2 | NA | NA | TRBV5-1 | CASSPESQGRVYGYTF | TGCGCCAGCAGCCCCGAGAGCCAGGGGCGCGTCTATGGCTACACCTTC
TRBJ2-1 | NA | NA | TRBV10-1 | CASSEFRGTYNEQFF | TGCGCCAGCAGTGAGTTCCGCGGGACCTACAATGAGCAGTTCTTC
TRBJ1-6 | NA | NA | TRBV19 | CASSLQGLSPLHF | TGTGCCAGTAGTCTCCAGGGGCTGTCACCCCTCCACTTT
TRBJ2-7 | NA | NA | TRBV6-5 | CASRLPGSGEQYF | TGTGCCAGCAGACTGCCAGGGTCAGGCGAGCAGTACTTC
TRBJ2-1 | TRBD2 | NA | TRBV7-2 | CASSLVPLAGNSYNEQFF | TGTGCCAGCAGCTTAGTTCCTCTAGCGGGGAACTCCTACAATGAGCAGTTCTTC
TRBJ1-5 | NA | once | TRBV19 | CATMATTGSVQPQHF | TGTGCCACCATGGCGACTACAGGGAGTGTTCAGCCCCAGCATTTT
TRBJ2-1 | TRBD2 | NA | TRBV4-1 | CASSQDPGTSRDNEQFF | TGCGCCAGCAGCCAAGATCCGGGGACTAGCAGAGACAATGAGCAGTTCTTC
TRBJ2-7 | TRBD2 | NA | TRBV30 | CAWSSGGNREQYF | TGTGCCTGGAGTAGCGGGGGGAATCGGGAGCAGTACTTC
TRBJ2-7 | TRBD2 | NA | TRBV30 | CAWSVQAAGWAYEQYF | TGTGCCTGGAGTGTACAAGCAGCGGGATGGGCCTACGAGCAGTACTTC
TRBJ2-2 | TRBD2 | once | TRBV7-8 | CASSLLGLAGRTGELFF | TGTGCCAGCAGCTTACTAGGACTAGCGGGACGGACCGGGGAGCTGTTTTTT